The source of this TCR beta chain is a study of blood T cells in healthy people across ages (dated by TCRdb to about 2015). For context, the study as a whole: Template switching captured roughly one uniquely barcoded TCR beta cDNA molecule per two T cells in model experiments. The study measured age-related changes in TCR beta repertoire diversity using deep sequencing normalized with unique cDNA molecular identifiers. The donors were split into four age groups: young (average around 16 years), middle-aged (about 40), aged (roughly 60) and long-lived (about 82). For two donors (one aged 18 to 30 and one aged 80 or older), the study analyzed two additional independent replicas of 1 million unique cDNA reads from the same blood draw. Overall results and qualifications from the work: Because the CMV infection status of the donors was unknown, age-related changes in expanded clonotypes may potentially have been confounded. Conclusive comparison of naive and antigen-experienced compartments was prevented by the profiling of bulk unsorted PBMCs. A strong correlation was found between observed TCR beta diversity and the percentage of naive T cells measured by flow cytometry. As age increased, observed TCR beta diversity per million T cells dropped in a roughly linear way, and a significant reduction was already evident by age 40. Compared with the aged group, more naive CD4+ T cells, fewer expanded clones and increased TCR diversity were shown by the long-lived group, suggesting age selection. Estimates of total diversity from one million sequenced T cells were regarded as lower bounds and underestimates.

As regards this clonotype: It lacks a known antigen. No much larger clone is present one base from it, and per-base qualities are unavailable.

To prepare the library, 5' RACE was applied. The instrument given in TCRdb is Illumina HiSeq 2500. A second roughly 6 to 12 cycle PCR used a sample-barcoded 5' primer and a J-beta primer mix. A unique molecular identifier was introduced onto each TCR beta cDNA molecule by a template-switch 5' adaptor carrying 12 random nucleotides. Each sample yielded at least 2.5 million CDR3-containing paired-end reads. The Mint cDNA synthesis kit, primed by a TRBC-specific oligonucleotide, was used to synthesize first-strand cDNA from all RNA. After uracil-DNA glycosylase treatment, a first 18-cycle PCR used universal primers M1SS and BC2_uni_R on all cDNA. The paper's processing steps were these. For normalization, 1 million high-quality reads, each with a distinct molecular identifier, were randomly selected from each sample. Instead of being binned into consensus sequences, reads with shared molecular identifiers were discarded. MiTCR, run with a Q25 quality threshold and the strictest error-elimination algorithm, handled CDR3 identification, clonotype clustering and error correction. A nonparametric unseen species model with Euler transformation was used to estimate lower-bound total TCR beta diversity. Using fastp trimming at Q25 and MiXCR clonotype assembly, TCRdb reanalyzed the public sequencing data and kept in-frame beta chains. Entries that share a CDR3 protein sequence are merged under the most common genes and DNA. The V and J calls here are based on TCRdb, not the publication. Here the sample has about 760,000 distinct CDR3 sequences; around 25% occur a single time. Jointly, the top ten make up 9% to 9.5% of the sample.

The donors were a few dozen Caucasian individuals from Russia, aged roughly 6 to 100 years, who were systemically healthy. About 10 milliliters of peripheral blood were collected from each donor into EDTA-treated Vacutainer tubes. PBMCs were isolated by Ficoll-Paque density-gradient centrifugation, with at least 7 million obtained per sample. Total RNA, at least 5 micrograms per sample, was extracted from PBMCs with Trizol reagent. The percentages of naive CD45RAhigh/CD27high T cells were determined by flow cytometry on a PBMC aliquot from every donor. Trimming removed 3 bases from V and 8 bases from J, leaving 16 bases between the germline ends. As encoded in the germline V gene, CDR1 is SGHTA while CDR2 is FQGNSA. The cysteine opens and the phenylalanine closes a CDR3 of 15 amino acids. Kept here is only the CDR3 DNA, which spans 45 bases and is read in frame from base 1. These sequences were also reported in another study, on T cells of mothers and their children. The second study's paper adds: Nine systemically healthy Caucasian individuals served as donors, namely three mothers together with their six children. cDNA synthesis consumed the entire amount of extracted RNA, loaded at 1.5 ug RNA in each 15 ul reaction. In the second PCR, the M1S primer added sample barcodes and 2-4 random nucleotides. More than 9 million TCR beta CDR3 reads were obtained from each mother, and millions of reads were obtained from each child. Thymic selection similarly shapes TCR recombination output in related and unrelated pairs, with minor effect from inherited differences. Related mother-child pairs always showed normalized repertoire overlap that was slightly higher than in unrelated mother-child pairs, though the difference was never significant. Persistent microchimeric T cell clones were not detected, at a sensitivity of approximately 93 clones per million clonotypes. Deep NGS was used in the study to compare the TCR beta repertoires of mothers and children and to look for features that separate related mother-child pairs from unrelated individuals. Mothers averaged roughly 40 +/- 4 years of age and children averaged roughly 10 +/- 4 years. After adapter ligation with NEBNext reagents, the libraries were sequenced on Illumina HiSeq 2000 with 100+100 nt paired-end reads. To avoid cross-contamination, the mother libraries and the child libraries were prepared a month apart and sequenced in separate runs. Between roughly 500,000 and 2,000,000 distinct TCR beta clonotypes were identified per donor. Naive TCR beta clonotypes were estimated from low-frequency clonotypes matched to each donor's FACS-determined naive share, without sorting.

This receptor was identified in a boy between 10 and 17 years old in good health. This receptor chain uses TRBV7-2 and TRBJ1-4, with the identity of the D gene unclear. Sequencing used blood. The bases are TGTGCCAGCAGCTTGGGATCTCCCGTGGAGGAAAAACTGTTTTTT. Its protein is CASSLGSPVEEKLFF.